The rows below give T cell receptor beta chains drawn from one sample of a study of cytomegalovirus exposure and HLA in healthy donors. Clones were sequenced by immunoSEQ multiplex PCR, and TCRdb holds only the in-frame ones, with some missing. The sample contains under 90,000 clones, roughly 64% of which appear only once. Sequences were obtained from PBMCs. Receptor source: a man aged 40-50 years in good health and CMV-seropositive. CDR3s include the opening cysteine and the closing phenylalanine or tryptophan. Fields, in order: D gene, clone size, J gene, V gene, CDR3 protein, CDR3 DNA. D genes are given only for firm matches. Only part of the rows carry a size: once, few, many, or a class if the clone is expanded.

.,.,TRBJ2-7,TRBV27,CASSPQGGGYEQYF,TGTGCCAGCAGCCCCCAGGGTGGCGGCTACGAGCAGTACTTC
.,few,TRBJ1-2,TRBV18,CASSPGGYGYTF,TGTGCCAGCTCACCTGGGGGGTACGGCTACACCTTC
.,.,TRBJ1-2,TRBV7-8,CASSLETETYGYTF,TGTGCCAGCAGCTTAGAGACCGAGACATATGGCTACACCTTC
.,few,TRBJ2-2,TRBV7-3,CASSKDRAGELFF,TGTGCCAGCAGCAAGGACAGAGCCGGGGAGCTGTTTTTT
.,.,TRBJ1-1,TRBV9,CASSVSSMNTEAFF,TGTGCCAGCAGCGTCAGTTCGATGAACACTGAAGCTTTCTTT
.,once,TRBJ2-3,TRBV12-5,CASAASGTDTQYF,TGTGCTAGTGCGGCTAGCGGCACAGATACGCAGTATTTT
TRBD1,few,TRBJ1-4,TRBV5-1,CASSHRTATQGAGEKLFF,TGCGCCAGCAGCCACCGAACCGCTACGCAGGGGGCCGGAGAAAAACTGTTTTTT
TRBD1,.,TRBJ2-7,TRBV7-8,CASRQHQGDYEQYF,TGTGCCAGCCGCCAGCACCAGGGGGATTACGAGCAGTACTTC
.,.,TRBJ2-3,TRBV6-4,CASSRVPGEDTQYF,TGTGCCAGCAGTAGGGTGCCGGGGGAAGATACGCAGTATTTT
.,.,TRBJ1-1,TRBV6-1,CASSELRDSGEAFF,TGTGCCAGCAGTGAACTGAGGGATTCGGGTGAAGCTTTCTTT
TRBD1,.,TRBJ2-5,TRBV2,CASLPRDSYQETQYF,TGTGCCAGTCTGCCTCGGGACAGCTACCAAGAGACCCAGTACTTC
.,.,TRBJ2-3,TRBV5-4,CASSLALAQDTQYF,TGTGCCAGCAGCTTGGCCCTAGCGCAGGATACGCAGTATTTT
.,.,TRBJ2-5,TRBV5-1,CASSLDSRDQETQYF,TGCGCCAGCAGCTTGGATAGCAGGGACCAAGAGACCCAGTACTTC
.,.,TRBJ2-7,TRBV5-1,CASTAGRGTTLSYEQYF,TGCGCCAGCACCGCGGGGAGAGGGACCACACTCTCCTACGAGCAGTACTTC
TRBD1,.,TRBJ1-2,TRBV28,CASTLLRTGFGYTF,TGTGCCAGCACCCTGCTGCGGACAGGGTTTGGCTACACCTTC
.,.,TRBJ1-1,TRBV10-3,CAITPSSQRTEAFF,TGTGCCATCACCCCCAGTAGTCAGCGAACTGAAGCTTTCTTT
.,.,TRBJ2-5,TRBV10-3,CAISESNSQETQYF,TGTGCCATCAGTGAGTCCAACAGCCAAGAGACCCAGTACTTC
TRBD1,.,TRBJ1-2,TRBV6-1,CASSEVQGAHYGYTF,TGTGCCAGCAGTGAAGTACAGGGGGCGCATTATGGCTACACCTTC
TRBD1,.,TRBJ1-5,TRBV6-5,CASSLTGGLGQPQHF,TGTGCCAGCAGTCTCACAGGGGGCTTAGGTCAGCCCCAGCATTTT
.,.,TRBJ2-1,TRBV27,CASSSSGPTYNEQFF,TGTGCCAGCAGTTCCAGCGGGCCCACCTACAATGAGCAGTTCTTC
TRBD1,.,TRBJ1-2,TRBV27,CASSSSSGQGGGYTF,TGTGCCAGCAGTTCCAGTAGCGGACAGGGTGGTGGCTACACCTTC
.,few,TRBJ2-6,TRBV19,CASSHISGANVLTF,TGTGCCAGTAGCCACATCTCTGGGGCCAACGTCCTGACTTTC
.,.,TRBJ1-1,TRBV6-5,CASSYGGRGLGTEAFF,TGTGCCAGCAGTTACGGGGGCAGGGGTTTGGGCACTGAAGCTTTCTTT
TRBD1,.,TRBJ1-4,TRBV6-5,CASRRGLANEKLFF,TGTGCCAGCCGTAGGGGGCTGGCTAATGAAAAACTGTTTTTT
.,.,TRBJ2-1,TRBV10-3,CAISDSRGSSYNEQFF,TGTGCCATCAGTGACTCTAGAGGGAGCTCCTACAATGAGCAGTTCTTC
.,.,TRBJ2-2,TRBV2,CASRPTVNTGELFF,TGTGCCAGCAGACCGACAGTTAACACCGGGGAGCTGTTTTTT
.,few,TRBJ2-3,TRBV28,CASSLWQGRSSTDTQYF,TGTGCCAGCAGTTTATGGCAGGGGCGATCTAGCACAGATACGCAGTATTTT
.,few,TRBJ1-2,TRBV5-4,CASSSTGHGNYGYTF,TGTGCCAGCAGCTCCACGGGACACGGAAACTATGGCTACACCTTC
.,.,TRBJ1-5,TRBV18,CASSPRDVGNQPQHF,TGTGCCAGCTCACCACGCGATGTTGGCAATCAGCCCCAGCATTTT
.,.,TRBJ2-5,TRBV6-5,CASRTGETQYF,TGTGCCAGCAGAACCGGGGAGACCCAGTACTTC
.,.,TRBJ1-5,TRBV27,CASSFRGSNQPQHF,TGTGCCAGCAGTTTCCGCGGTAGCAATCAGCCCCAGCATTTT
.,few,TRBJ2-2,TRBV5-5,CASSFRGPTGELFF,TGTGCCAGCAGCTTCAGGGGCCCAACCGGGGAGCTGTTTTTT
TRBD1,.,TRBJ2-2,TRBV7-2,CASSLTLQGASSGELFF,TGTGCCAGCAGCTTAACGCTACAGGGGGCAAGTTCCGGGGAGCTGTTTTTT
.,few,TRBJ1-4,TRBV25-1,CASKGGAAEKLFF,TGTGCCAGCAAAGGGGGGGCGGCGGAAAAACTGTTTTTT
TRBD1,few,TRBJ2-5,TRBV29-1,CSLHDIGQGGETQYF,TGCAGCCTCCACGACATAGGACAGGGAGGAGAGACCCAGTACTTC
TRBD1,few,TRBJ1-4,TRBV6-5,CASSLQGESEKLFF,TGTGCCAGCAGTTTACAGGGGGAGAGTGAAAAACTGTTTTTT
TRBD2,.,TRBJ2-1,TRBV5-8,CASSPQGTSGNLFNEQFF,TGTGCCAGCAGCCCTCAGGGGACTAGCGGGAACCTTTTCAATGAGCAGTTCTTC
.,.,TRBJ1-4,TRBV2,CASSRSRVSNEKLFF,TGTGCCAGCAGCCGATCCAGGGTTTCTAATGAAAAACTGTTTTTT
TRBD2,few,TRBJ2-1,TRBV19,CASSMTSGYNEQFF,TGTGCCAGTAGTATGACTAGCGGTTACAATGAGCAGTTCTTC